This record looks at one T cell receptor (beta chain) sequence and its context. What it binds is unknown. The sample is drawn from a study of T cell responses to AZD1222 COVID-19 vaccine. Assay: immunoSEQ multiplex PCR; the TCRdb copy retains only in-frame clones and omits some. This sample carries 98,000 or so clones, approximately 86% of them seen once, and the ten largest clones take about 3.5%. With 8 bases removed from V and 0 bases from J, the gap between germline ends came to 11 bases. The germline V gene encodes CDR1 MNHEY and CDR2 SVGAGI. The CDR3 contains 14 residues. Study results and limitations: It was only a handful of AZD1222 recipients who were seropositive at baseline. Vaccine-associated CD4 TCRs ranged over spike, dominating at 160-218 and 743-854. In a largely white British group with more females than males, clonal diversity was possibly underestimated. Nearly half of spike-specific TCRs reportedly go after variant regions that carry no mutations.

The TCR was taken from an adult in good health. The gene calls are TRBV6-5 and TRBJ1-5, with a tentative D call TRBD1 (6 bases). Specimen: peripheral blood, collected on day 0 of AZD1222 vaccination. CDR3 DNA: TGTGCCAGCGACAGGCTAAATAGCAATCAGCCCCAGCATTTT. This translates into CASDRLNSNQPQHF.